This T cell receptor beta chain was profiled in a study of spatial heterogeneity in lung cancer. Overall study: Fewer alpha-chain than beta-chain sequences were consistently detected.

The study tagged each TCR cDNA molecule with a unique molecular identifier. Using its own MiXCR run on the 5' RACE reads, TCRdb lists one record per CDR3 protein. The sample has about 21,000 distinct CDR3 sequences; roughly 4.2% are singletons. CDR1 and CDR2 from the germline V gene are MDHEN and SYDVKM. Trimming pared 5 bases from V and 3 bases from J, leaving 16 bases between. This CDR3 is built from 16 residues. This clonotype occurred many times. As to time point: sample taken at primary tumor resection. Patients with untreated early-stage non-small cell lung cancer, numbering approximately 70, were the donors. In each case, whole RNA from tumor, nontumor lung or frozen PBMC was sequenced unsorted.

Sequenced here: PBMCs, sampled at surgery. The origin of this receptor is a male donor with early-stage non-small cell lung cancer. The genes are TRBV28 and TRBJ1-4; a weak D match, TRBD1 (6 bases). CDR3 in amino acids: CASSPRGGRSNEKLFF. CDR3 sequence (DNA): TGTGCCAGCAGTCCCCGAGGGGGGCGTTCTAATGAAAAACTGTTTTTT.